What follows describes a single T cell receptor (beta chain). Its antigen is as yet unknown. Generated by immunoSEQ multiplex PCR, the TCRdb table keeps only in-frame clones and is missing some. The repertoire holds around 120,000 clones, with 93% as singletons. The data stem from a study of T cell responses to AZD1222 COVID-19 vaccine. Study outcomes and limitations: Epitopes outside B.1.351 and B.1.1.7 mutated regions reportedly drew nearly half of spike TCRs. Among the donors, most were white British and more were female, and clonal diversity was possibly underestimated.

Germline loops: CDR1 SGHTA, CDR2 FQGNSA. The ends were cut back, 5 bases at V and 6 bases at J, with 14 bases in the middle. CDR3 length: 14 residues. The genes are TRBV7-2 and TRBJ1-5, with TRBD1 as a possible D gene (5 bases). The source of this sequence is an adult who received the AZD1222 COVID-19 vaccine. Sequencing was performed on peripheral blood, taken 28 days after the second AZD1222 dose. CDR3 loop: CASSPGGVAQPQHF. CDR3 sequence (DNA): TGTGCCAGCAGCCCCGGGGGGGTTGCTCAGCCCCAGCATTTT.